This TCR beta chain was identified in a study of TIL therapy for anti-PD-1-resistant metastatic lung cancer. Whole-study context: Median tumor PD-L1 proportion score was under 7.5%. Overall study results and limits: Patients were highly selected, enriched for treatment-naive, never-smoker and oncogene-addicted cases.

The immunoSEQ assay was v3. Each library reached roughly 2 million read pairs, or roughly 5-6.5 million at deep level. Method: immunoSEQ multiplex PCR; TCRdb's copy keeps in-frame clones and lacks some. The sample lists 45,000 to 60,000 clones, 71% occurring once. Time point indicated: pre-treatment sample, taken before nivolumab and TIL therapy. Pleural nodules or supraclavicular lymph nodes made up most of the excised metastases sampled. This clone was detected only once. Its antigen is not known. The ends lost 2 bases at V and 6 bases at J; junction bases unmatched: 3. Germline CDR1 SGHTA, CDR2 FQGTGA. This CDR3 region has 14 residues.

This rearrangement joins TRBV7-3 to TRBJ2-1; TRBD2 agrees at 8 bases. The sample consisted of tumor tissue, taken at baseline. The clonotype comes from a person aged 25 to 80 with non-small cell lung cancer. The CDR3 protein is CASSLAGGFNEQFF. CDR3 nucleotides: TGTGCCAGCAGCTTAGCGGGGGGATTCAATGAGCAGTTCTTC.